Listed here are 20 T cell receptor beta chains from one sample, sequenced in a study of shared clonotypes between healthy human individuals. The protocol was immunoSEQ multiplex PCR, while the TCRdb copy is restricted to in-frame clones and leaves out a portion. The data contain some 490,000 clones, roughly 80% of them seen just once; the ten biggest clones take up approximately 11%. Sequencing was performed on PBMCs. The source of these receptors is a woman aged 40 to 50 in good health. Some clones in this sample may be carry-over from other donors' samples.

The chain links TRBV5-1 to TRBJ2-5, with 13 bases fitting TRBD2. This CDR3 has 17 residues. Germline values: CDR1 SGHRS, CDR2 YFSETQ. V trimming: 4 bases; J trimming: 2 bases; junction bases outside the gene matches: 8. The CDR3 protein is CASSPLTSGGHQETQYF. CDR3 bases: TGCGCCAGCAGCCCGTTGACTAGCGGGGGGCATCAAGAGACCCAGTACTTC.

In the case of this clone: The sample contains more than one DNA sequence encoding this CDR3. The chain carries TRBV18 and TRBJ1-2, with TRBD1 as a possible D gene (5 bases). Germline CDR1 and CDR2: KGHSH and LQKENI. The CDR3 consists of 14 residues. Trimming shortened V by 1 base and J by 2 bases, and 8 bases separated the two germline ends. The CDR3 DNA is TGTGCCAGCTCACCACTTGACAGCAACTATGGCTACACCTTC. Encoded protein: CASSPLDSNYGYTF.

This chain uses TRBV6-4 with TRBJ2-1; 10 bases line up with TRBD1. The V and J ends lost 6 bases and 9 bases, in that order; junction bases with no gene match: 8. This CDR3 comprises 14 residues. Germline V lookup: CDR1 MRHNA, CDR2 SNTAGT. The CDR3 loop is CASSPGTGDGEQFF. In DNA form, the CDR3 reads TGTGCCAGCAGCCCCGGGACAGGGGATGGTGAGCAGTTCTTC.

The J gene is TRBJ1-1, the V gene TRBV28; TRBD1 is a possible D gene (5 bases). CDR1 is MDHEN, CDR2 SYDVKM, per germline. This CDR3 comprises 13 residues. Trimming took off 10 bases at V and 7 bases at J, with 19 bases between the two ends. For the CDR3, the DNA is TGTGCCACCTCATCCAGGGTTTCGGATGAAGCTTTCTTT. The encoded protein is CATSSRVSDEAFF.

A remark on this clone: A far larger clone is a single base away, which makes a read error likely. The chain carries TRBV2 and TRBJ1-1; 9 bases line up with TRBD1. Trimming removed 5 bases from V and 0 bases from J; junction bases left unmatched: 10. There are 17 residues in the CDR3. CDR1 and CDR2 from the germline V gene are SNHLY and FYNNEI. The CDR3 protein is CASSCWDRVTVNTEAFF. Here the CDR3 DNA reads TGTGCCAGCAGTTGTTGGGACAGGGTTACGGTGAACACTGAAGCTTTCTTT.

The genes are TRBV7-2 and TRBJ2-5, with D unclear. From germline, CDR1 is SGHTA and CDR2 FQGNSA. CDR3 size: 16 residues. V dropped 5 bases and J dropped 1 base, with 17 bases sitting between them. The CDR3 nucleotides read TGTGCCAGCAGCCTAAACTCCGGCCTGATCCAAGAGACCCAGTACTTC. This gives the protein CASSLNSGLIQETQYF.

The chain carries TRBV4-3 and TRBJ2-3, with 8 bases fitting TRBD2. The CDR3 has 16 residues. From germline, CDR1 is LGHNA and CDR2 YSLEER. The V and J ends lost 5 bases and 4 bases, in that order; junction bases with no gene match: 11. The chain's CDR3 is CASSESGTRNADTQYF. CDR3 DNA: TGCGCCAGCAGCGAATCCGGGACTAGGAATGCAGATACGCAGTATTTT.

The chain has TRBV27 and TRBJ2-7; D ambiguous. Trimming removed 5 bases at V and 3 bases at J, with 11 bases between. The germline V gene has CDR1 MNHEY and CDR2 SMNVEV (reference sequence). There are 13 residues in the CDR3. The CDR3 region has the DNA TGTGCCAGCAGTCCCGGGTTCCACTACGAGCAGTACTTC. Translation gives CASSPGFHYEQYF.

The V and J genes are TRBV29-1 and TRBJ1-4; D uncertain. The CDR3 covers 12 residues. Per the germline V gene, CDR1 is SQVTM and CDR2 is ANQGSEA. Trimming took off 6 bases at V and 6 bases at J, with 11 bases between the two ends. The CDR3 is CSVEDGDEKLFF. The CDR3 DNA reads as TGCAGCGTAGAGGACGGGGATGAAAAACTGTTTTTT.

Worth noting for this clone: This is likely an artifact of a read error, given a far larger clone one base away. The V and J genes are TRBV28 and TRBJ1-2; perhaps TRBD1 as D (6 bases). Trimming removed 2 bases at V and 5 bases at J, with 21 bases between. Germline V lookup: CDR1 MDHEN, CDR2 SYDVKM. CDR3 length equals 17 residues. In DNA form, the CDR3 reads TGTGCCAGCAGTTTAATTTTGGGGGCGGTGAAGAATTATGGCTACACCTTC. The encoded protein is CASSLILGAVKNYGYTF.

Regarding this clone: With a far larger clone one base away, a read error is the likely cause. V is TRBV28 and J is TRBJ2-7; D possibly corresponds to TRBD2 (6 bases). Germline V lookup: CDR1 MDHEN, CDR2 SYDVKM. The germline V and J ends were trimmed by 6 bases and 7 bases, with 16 bases remaining between them. The CDR3 is 13 amino acids. In DNA, the CDR3 is TGTGCCAGCAGCTACCCACATGGGAGGGAGCAGTACTTC. Amino acids: CASSYPHGREQYF.

The chain recombines TRBV9 with TRBJ1-4; 8 bases are a match to TRBD1. Trimming at V came to 7 bases and at J to 8 bases, leaving 10 bases not matched to a gene. The germline V gene has CDR1 SGDLS and CDR2 YYNGEE. This CDR3 region has 14 residues. CDR3 sequence (DNA): TGTGCCAGCCCGCCAGGGGGCGTTAGGGAAAAACTGTTTTTT. Amino acids: CASPPGGVREKLFF.

J is TRBJ2-5 and V is TRBV5-6; no firm D call. The germline CDR1 and CDR2 sequences are SGHDT and YYEEEE. The CDR3 is 14 residues long. With 2 bases removed from V and 3 bases from J, the gap between germline ends came to 11 bases. CDR3 coding DNA: TGTGCCAGCAGCTTATACGGGTTAGAAGAGACCCAGTACTTC. This codes for CASSLYGLEETQYF.

Turning to this clone: It is likely a read error: a sequence one base away is far more abundant. This chain joins TRBV6-6 and TRBJ2-7; D is undetermined. This CDR3 region has 14 residues. In germline, CDR1 is MNHNY, CDR2 SVGAGI (reference sequence). For the CDR3, the DNA is TGTGCCAGCAGGGAGCTACGTCGGTTGGACGAGCGGTACTTC. This translates into CASRELRRLDERYF.

Worth noting for this clone: Other DNA sequences from this sample encode an identical CDR3 as well. V usage is TRBV5-1 and J usage is TRBJ1-1; 9 nucleotides align to TRBD1. CDR1 and CDR2 (germline): SGHRS, YFSETQ. V shed 8 bases and J 4 bases; nucleotides not matched to a gene: 9. This CDR3 has 14 residues. This chain's CDR3 is CASSPLTGGTEAFF. Written as DNA, the CDR3 is TGCGCCAGTAGCCCGTTGACAGGGGGCACTGAAGCTTTCTTT. Drawing the rest from reference TRBV5-1 and TRBJ1-1, the complete variable domain is KAGVTQTPRYLIKTRGQQVTLSCSPISGHRSVSWYQQTPGQGLQFLFEYFSETQRNKGNFPGRFSGRQFSNSRSEMNVSTLELGDSALYLCASSPLTGGTEAFFGQGTRLTVV.

The rearrangement uses TRBV7-9 and TRBJ2-2; tentative D call: TRBD1 (5 bases). V was cut by 2 bases and J by 2 bases, with 12 bases left in between. The CDR3 is made up of 16 amino acids. CDR1 is SEHNR and CDR2 is FQNEAQ in the germline V gene (reference sequence). CDR3 in DNA: TGTGCCAGCAGCTTAAGTCCTGACAGTAACACCGGGGAGCTGTTTTTT. Translation: CASSLSPDSNTGELFF.

This clone was counted once. V and J are TRBV11-3 and TRBJ2-7; D is unclear. Germline V gives CDR1 SGHNT, CDR2 YENEEA. The V and J ends lost 0 bases and 5 bases respectively, with 8 bases between them. The CDR3 length is 13 residues. CDR3 sequence reads: CASSLDTGHEQYF. The DNA for the CDR3 is TGTGCCAGCAGCTTAGATACCGGGCACGAGCAGTACTTC. The variable domain in full, completed from reference TRBV11-3 and TRBJ2-7, reads EAGVVQSPRYKIIEKKQPVAFWCNPISGHNTLYWYLQNLGQGPELLIRYENEEAVDDSQLPKDRFSAERLKGVDSTLKIQPAELGDSAVYLCASSLDTGHEQYFGPGTRLTVT.

Regarding this clone: This likely stems from a read error, as it lies one base from a far larger clone. CDR3: CAWTMRGKPAEPLNTGELFF. DNA for the CDR3: TGTGCCTGGACCATGCGGGGGAAACCAGCGGAGCCGCTGAACACCGGGGAGCTGTTTTTT. The chain recombines TRBV30 with TRBJ2-2; 7 positions agree with TRBD2. V lost 4 bases and J lost 1; bases outside the gene matches: 21. Germline V gene lookup returns CDR1 GTSNPN and CDR2 SVGIG (reference sequence). The CDR3 covers 20 residues.

This rearrangement joins TRBV28 to TRBJ2-7; possible D gene TRBD1, 5 bases. The CDR3 is 16 residues long. The germline CDR1 and CDR2 sequences are MDHEN and SYDVKM. V was cut by 3 bases and J by 2 bases, with 17 bases left in between. CDR3 residues: CASSFLGPLVPYEQYF. The CDR3 coding sequence is TGTGCCAGCAGTTTTTTGGGGCCCTTGGTACCCTACGAGCAGTACTTC.

CDR3 coding DNA: TGTGCCAGCAGCTGGTTGGGCGGGGCCAACGTCCTGACTTTC. Translation gives CASSWLGGANVLTF. This chain uses TRBV5-8 with TRBJ2-6; D remains unclear. The germline V gene encodes CDR1 SGHTS and CDR2 YDEGEE. V was shortened by 3 bases and J by 4 bases, with 8 bases between the two germline ends. This CDR3 is built from 14 residues.